The subject of this entry is one T cell receptor (beta chain). It has no known antigen specificity. At one boundary the junction diverges from the germline segment, which might be a read error. The library was produced with RT-PCR. Sequencing was carried out with a NextSeq 550. TCRdb cleaned the public reads at Q25 with fastp, built clones with MiXCR and kept in-frame beta chains. One record per CDR3 amino acid sequence lists the most common genes and DNA. In all, the sample holds about 960,000 distinct CDR3 sequences, and under 20% of those were seen once. About 6% of the sample rests with the top ten. The sample belongs to a study of patients and donors after allogeneic stem cell transplantation (TCRdb year 2020). Sequenced sample: blood, either unsorted or a sorted T cell fraction (not recorded which). The clonotype comes from a human donor who was either an allogeneic HSCT recipient or a stem cell or donor lymphocyte infusion donor (not recorded which). It is not recorded whose cells these are; they may come from a transplant donor.

The CDR3 loop reads CASTRDSSHNSPLHF. The nucleotide sequence reads as follows: TGCGCCAGCACCCGGGACAGCTCCCATAATTCACCCCTCCACTTT. In this chain, TRBV5-1 is recombined with TRBJ1-6; 7 bases in between match TRBD1. Including the terminal cysteine and phenylalanine, the CDR3 comprises 15 residues. The entry retains the CDR3 DNA only, 45 bases that are in frame from base 1. According to the germline V gene, CDR1 reads SGHRS and CDR2 reads YFSETQ.